This TCR beta chain comes out of a study of cytomegalovirus exposure and HLA in healthy donors. Study in general: Early on, a data release was issued that held roughly 80 million unique TCRs from HLA-typed donors. Findings of the study overall: Later analysis reportedly placed an Asian-associated ancestry cluster below the roughly 670-donor mean in N-insertions.

PCR amplification relied on 60 Vbeta primers (plus 13 Jbeta primers). Libraries were prepared by immunoSEQ multiplex PCR; TCRdb keeps only in-frame clonotypes and omits some of them. The data show under 200,000 clones, with about 88% seen just once and approximately 0.31% held by the top ten. Remarks on this clone: What it recognizes is unknown.

The CDR3 covers 15 residues. Germline V gene sequence: CDR1 MDHEN, CDR2 SYDVKM. V was pared by 3 bases and J by 0 bases, with 12 bases between. This cohort consisted of healthy bone marrow donors. The source material was PBMCs. The source is a woman younger than 45 in good health and CMV-seronegative. The chain has TRBV28 and TRBJ2-7, with a weak D call TRBD1 (5 bases). CDR3 in DNA: TGTGCCAGCAGTTTCCAGGGTTATTACTCCTACGAGCAGTACTTC. It codes for CASSFQGYYSYEQYF.